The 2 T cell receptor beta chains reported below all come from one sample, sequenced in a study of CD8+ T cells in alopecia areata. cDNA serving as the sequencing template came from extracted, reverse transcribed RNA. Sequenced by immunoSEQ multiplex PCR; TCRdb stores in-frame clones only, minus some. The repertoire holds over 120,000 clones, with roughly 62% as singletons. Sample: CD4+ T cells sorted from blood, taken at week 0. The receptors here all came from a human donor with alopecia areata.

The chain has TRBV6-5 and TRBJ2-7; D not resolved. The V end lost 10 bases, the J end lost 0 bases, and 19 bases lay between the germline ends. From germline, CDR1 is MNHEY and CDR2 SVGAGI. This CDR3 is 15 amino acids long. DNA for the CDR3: TGTGCCACCTACAACAGTGGCCAGAGCTCCTACGAGCAGTACTTC. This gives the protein CATYNSGQSSYEQYF.

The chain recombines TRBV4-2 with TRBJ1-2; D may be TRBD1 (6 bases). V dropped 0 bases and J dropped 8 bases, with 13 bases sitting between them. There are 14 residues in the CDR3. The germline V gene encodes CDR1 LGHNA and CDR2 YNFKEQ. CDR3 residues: CASSQDNGGAGYTF. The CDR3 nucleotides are TGTGCCAGCAGCCAAGATAACGGGGGCGCGGGCTACACCTTC.